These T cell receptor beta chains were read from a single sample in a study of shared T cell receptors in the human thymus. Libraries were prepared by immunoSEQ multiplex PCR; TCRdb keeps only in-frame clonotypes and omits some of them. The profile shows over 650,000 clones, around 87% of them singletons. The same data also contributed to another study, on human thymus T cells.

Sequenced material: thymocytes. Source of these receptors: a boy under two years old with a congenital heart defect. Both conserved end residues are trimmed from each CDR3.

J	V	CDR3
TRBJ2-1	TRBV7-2	ASSVPSVGNEQF
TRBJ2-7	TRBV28	ASSYRDRPYEQY
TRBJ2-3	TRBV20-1	NLGSPDTQY
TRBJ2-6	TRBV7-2	ASSPRQGARSGANVLT
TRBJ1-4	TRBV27	ASSLGLNHGGEKLF
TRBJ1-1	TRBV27	ASSLGPALNTEAF
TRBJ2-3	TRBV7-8	ASSSVLAGVPDTQY
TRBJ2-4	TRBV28	ASSPGTAPELGKNIQY
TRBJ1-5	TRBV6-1	ASSARDRVGQPQH
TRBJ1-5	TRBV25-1	ASSERTTDQPQH
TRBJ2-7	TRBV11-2	ASSFSTGLSYEQY
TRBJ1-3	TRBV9	ASSPRGVKGNTIY
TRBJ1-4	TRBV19	ASSPGGGTNEKLF
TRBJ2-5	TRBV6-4	ASSCWGRETQY
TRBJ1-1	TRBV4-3	ASSHAQTGDTEAF
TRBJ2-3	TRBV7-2	ASSLAWLAESLDTQY
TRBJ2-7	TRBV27	ASSFSHSRDSSYEQY
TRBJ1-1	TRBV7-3	ASSLMRGGTEAF
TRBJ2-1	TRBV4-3	ASSQVRRGEQF
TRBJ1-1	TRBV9	ASSPRTGKDTEAF
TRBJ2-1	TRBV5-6	ASSGGLADFNEQF
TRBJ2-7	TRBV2	ASSGVVVSDRVYEQY
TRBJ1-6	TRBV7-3	ASSLEGAYNSPLH
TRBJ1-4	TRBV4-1	ASSQDWGINEKLF
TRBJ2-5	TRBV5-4	ASSPPGQGGRETQY
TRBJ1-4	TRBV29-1	SVELAGLREKLF
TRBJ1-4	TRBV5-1	ASSSGSTNEKLF
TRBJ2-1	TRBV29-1	SAMGLAGGTSYNEQF
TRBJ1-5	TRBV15	ATSRAPWASLPVLGNQPQH
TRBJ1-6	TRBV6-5	ASSPGSSYNSPLH
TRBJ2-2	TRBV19	ASSIVAGNTGELF
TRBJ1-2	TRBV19	ASSPGTNYGYT
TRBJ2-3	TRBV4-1	ASSQDLGGRAPLDTQY
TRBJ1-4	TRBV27	ASSLYRNEKLF
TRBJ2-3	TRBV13	ASSSPRDRGTDTQY
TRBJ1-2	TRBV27	ASSRGQGVT
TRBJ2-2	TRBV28	AIAGRRGNTGELF
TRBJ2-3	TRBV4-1	ASSRGPSGRESTDTQY
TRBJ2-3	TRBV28	ASSPKLELAGLTDTQY
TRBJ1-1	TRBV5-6	ASSTGQGGTEAF
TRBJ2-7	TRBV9	ASSQGGAPIYEQY
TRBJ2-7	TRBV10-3	AISESPYEQY
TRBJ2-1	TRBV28	ASTYRGNEQF
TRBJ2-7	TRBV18	ASSPRDRPYEQY
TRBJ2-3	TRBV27	ASSFVLAGNRNTDTQY
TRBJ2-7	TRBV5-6	ASSLTADKYEQY
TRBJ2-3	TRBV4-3	ASSQASSGGPDTQY
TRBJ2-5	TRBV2	ASSPGTTFKETQY
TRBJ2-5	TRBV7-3	ASSLLGGAWETQY
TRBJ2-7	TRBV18	ASSPLRTSGSIYEQY
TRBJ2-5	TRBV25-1	ASSETGGSETQY
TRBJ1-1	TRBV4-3	ASSQARGLRDTEAF
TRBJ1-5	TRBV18	ASSPRDRDDNQPQH
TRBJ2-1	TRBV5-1	ASSSTTGASYNEQF
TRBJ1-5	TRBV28	ASSTKAREGQPQH
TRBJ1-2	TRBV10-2	ASSESGTAAGYT
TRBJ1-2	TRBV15	ATSSTDRENGYT
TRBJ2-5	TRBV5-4	ASSSTGINSRETQY
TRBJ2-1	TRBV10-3	AIGSRDRGDNEQF